A single sample gave rise to the 17 T cell receptor beta chains below, sequenced in a study of OX40 agonist ivuxolimab in advanced cancers. Profiling relied on immunoSEQ multiplex PCR, and the TCRdb table lists in-frame clones only, not all of them. The table has some 70,000 clones, 85% seen once; the top ten hold approximately 5.6%. This specimen was CD4+ or CD8+ T cells sorted from blood, taken in a trial of the OX40 agonist ivuxolimab. Receptors originate from an adult with an advanced solid tumor such as melanoma, head and neck, liver or kidney cancer.

The rearrangement links TRBV5-1 to TRBJ2-5; unclear D gene. Germline V lookup: CDR1 SGHRS, CDR2 YFSETQ. V was trimmed by 2 bases and J by 1 base, leaving 0 bases between them. The CDR3 has 11 amino acids. The CDR3 sequence: CASSFQETQYF. DNA for the CDR3: TGCGCCAGCAGCTTCCAAGAGACCCAGTACTTC. The whole variable domain, remainder taken from reference TRBV5-1 and TRBJ2-5, is KAGVTQTPRYLIKTRGQQVTLSCSPISGHRSVSWYQQTPGQGLQFLFEYFSETQRNKGNFPGRFSGRQFSNSRSEMNVSTLELGDSALYLCASSFQETQYFGPGTRLLVL.

On this clone: An end of the junction does not agree with germline; a read error may underlie this. This chain links TRBV2 with TRBJ1-1; 9 bases line up with TRBD1. In germline, CDR1 is SNHLY, CDR2 FYNNEI. This CDR3 has 12 amino acids. The CDR3 spells CASREGTGPTFF. Written as DNA, the CDR3 is TGTGCCAGCAGGGAAGGGACAGGGCCGACTTTCTTT.

This clone was observed a single time. The chain has TRBV6-6 and TRBJ1-6, with a tentative D call TRBD1 (5 bases). CDR1 and CDR2 (germline): MNHNY, SVGAGI (reference sequence). CDR3 length: 15 residues. Trimming took off 0 bases at V and 7 bases at J, with 10 bases between the two ends. The CDR3 loop reads CASSYSRQGNSPLHF. In DNA, the CDR3 is TGTGCCAGCAGTTACTCGAGGCAGGGAAATTCACCCCTCCACTTT.

The CDR3 protein is CAISLGQGGPMKKLFF. The CDR3 DNA reads as TGTGCCATCAGTTTGGGACAGGGGGGACCAATGAAAAAACTGTTTTTT. The chain has TRBV10-3 and TRBJ1-4; 11 bases match TRBD1. CDR1 is ENHRY and CDR2 is SYGVKD in the germline V gene. Trimming removed 5 bases from V and 9 bases from J; junction bases left unmatched: 11. The CDR3 length is 16 residues.

This chain connects TRBV30 to TRBJ2-2; D is undetermined. CDR3 length: 11 residues. V was cut by 2 bases and J by 4 bases, with 2 bases left in between. The germline V gene has CDR1 GTSNPN and CDR2 SVGIG (reference sequence). CDR3 residues: CAWSITGELFF. CDR3 bases: TGTGCCTGGAGTATCACCGGGGAGCTGTTTTTT. Complete variable domain (other parts from reference TRBV30 and TRBJ2-2): SQTIHQWPATLVQPVGSPLSLECTVEGTSNPNLYWYRQAAGRGLQLLFYSVGIGQISSEVPQNLSASRPQDRQFILSSKKLLLSDSGFYLCAWSITGELFFGEGSRLTVL.

This clone came up once. The genes are TRBV13 and TRBJ2-7, with D perhaps TRBD2 (5 bases). CDR3 length: 12 residues. Germline values: CDR1 PRHDT, CDR2 FYEKMQ (reference sequence). The V gene lost 4 bases and the J gene lost 5 bases, with 9 bases spanning the gap. CDR3 amino acids: CASSSGENEQYF. CDR3 DNA: TGTGCCAGCAGCTCCGGGGAAAACGAGCAGTACTTC.

The CDR3 DNA sequence: TGTGCCAGCAGTTTAGCAGTCCAGAATGAAAAACTGTTTTTT. Encoded protein: CASSLAVQNEKLFF. The chain joins TRBV28 to TRBJ1-4, with D unclear. This CDR3 contains 14 residues. Germline V gene lookup returns CDR1 MDHEN and CDR2 SYDVKM. The V end lost 2 bases, the J end lost 5 bases, and 9 bases lay between the germline ends.

CDR3 sequence: CASSPTPGVYGYTF. The CDR3 bases are TGTGCCAGCAGTCCCACCCCAGGGGTCTATGGCTACACCTTC. The chain employs TRBV28 and TRBJ1-2; perhaps TRBD1 as D (6 bases). Germline values: CDR1 MDHEN, CDR2 SYDVKM. V lost 5 bases and J lost 4, with 14 bases in between. This CDR3 region has 14 residues.

The chain couples TRBV25-1 to TRBJ2-5, with D unresolved. The CDR3 loop spans 12 amino acids. Trimming shortened V by 3 bases and J by 7 bases, and 9 bases separated the two germline ends. The germline V gene encodes CDR1 MGHDK and CDR2 SYGVNS. The CDR3, as DNA: TGTGCCAGCAGTGATAGGTTAGGGACCCAGTACTTC. Translating it yields CASSDRLGTQYF.

The chain recombines TRBV6-6 with TRBJ1-1; D remains unclear. V was clipped by 3 bases and J by 3 bases, with 14 bases between them. In germline, CDR1 is MNHNY, CDR2 SVGAGI (reference sequence). The CDR3 spans 15 residues. Here the CDR3 reads CASSYHREVDTEAFF. The CDR3 bases are TGTGCCAGCAGTTATCACCGGGAGGTAGACACTGAAGCTTTCTTT.

The chain employs TRBV5-6 and TRBJ1-2, with TRBD1 matching over 10 bases. Germline lookup yields CDR1 SGHDT and CDR2 YYEEEE. CDR3 length: 13 residues. The V and J ends lost 3 bases and 8 bases, in that order; junction bases with no gene match: 4. The CDR3: CASSWTGGRGYTF. In DNA, the CDR3 is TGTGCCAGCAGCTGGACAGGGGGACGCGGCTACACCTTC.

The chain links TRBV5-1 to TRBJ2-3, with unresolved D. Germline lookup yields CDR1 SGHRS and CDR2 YFSETQ. The CDR3 has 12 residues. V lost 8 bases to trimming and J lost 4 bases, with 11 bases between them. The CDR3 DNA sequence: TGCGCCAGAAAGATGAAACCAGATACGCAGTATTTT. This codes for CARKMKPDTQYF.

The chain employs TRBV7-8 and TRBJ2-7, with D possibly matching TRBD1 (6 bases). Trimming removed 3 bases at V and 1 base at J, with 10 bases between. The CDR3 extends over 14 amino acids. Germline V gene lookup returns CDR1 SGHVS and CDR2 FQNEAQ. The CDR3 region has the DNA TGTGCCAGCAGCTTTAACCAGGGGTCCTACGAGCAGTACGTC. It translates to CASSFNQGSYEQYV.

The rearrangement links TRBV4-1 to TRBJ1-5; TRBD1 agrees at 7 bases. Germline V CDR1 and CDR2: MGHRA, YSYEKL. The CDR3 has 14 residues. Trimming removed 1 base from V and 7 bases from J; junction bases left unmatched: 4. CDR3 loop: CASSQATGVQPQHF. The CDR3 DNA reads as TGCGCCAGCAGCCAAGCTACAGGGGTACAGCCCCAGCATTTT.

About this clone itself: The sample has other DNA sequences that encode this CDR3 too. The rearrangement joins TRBV18 to TRBJ1-4; TRBD1 matches 7 bases. Trimming removed 6 bases from V and 5 bases from J; junction bases left unmatched: 3. Germline CDR1 reads KGHSH; CDR2 reads LQKENI. CDR3 size: 13 residues. DNA for the CDR3: TGTGCCAGCTCGACGGACAGGAATGAAAAACTGTTTTTT. Protein: CASSTDRNEKLFF. The full variable domain, its missing parts supplied by reference TRBV18 and TRBJ1-4, is NAGVMQNPRHLVRRRGQEARLRCSPMKGHSHVYWYRQLPEEGLKFMVYLQKENIIDESGMPKERFSAEFPKEGPSILRIQQVVRGDSAAYFCASSTDRNEKLFFGSGTQLSVL.

The chain combines TRBV5-1 with TRBJ2-1, with 8 positions matching TRBD2. Germline CDR1 SGHRS, CDR2 YFSETQ. V dropped 4 bases and J dropped 9; count of bases not matched to a gene: 3. The CDR3 length is 12 residues. This CDR3 is CASSQRGFEQFF. CDR3 coding DNA: TGCGCCAGCAGCCAGCGGGGGTTTGAGCAGTTCTTC. The full variable domain, its missing parts supplied by reference TRBV5-1 and TRBJ2-1, is KAGVTQTPRYLIKTRGQQVTLSCSPISGHRSVSWYQQTPGQGLQFLFEYFSETQRNKGNFPGRFSGRQFSNSRSEMNVSTLELGDSALYLCASSQRGFEQFFGPGTRLTVL.

The chain combines TRBV4-2 with TRBJ2-4; 10 bases are a match to TRBD2. This CDR3 has 13 amino acids. Germline CDR1 reads LGHNA; CDR2 reads YNFKEQ. The ends lost 4 bases at V and 9 bases at J; junction bases unmatched: 3. CDR3 DNA sequence: TGTGCCAGCAGCCCCGGGACTAGCGCCATTCAGTACTTC. Translation gives CASSPGTSAIQYF.